The 13 T cell receptor beta chains reported below all come from one sample, sequenced in a study of T cells after posttransplantation cyclophosphamide. The data were produced by immunoSEQ multiplex PCR, yet TCRdb's version contains in-frame clones alone and is incomplete. The table records 10,000 to 12,000 clones, about 95% of them present only once. Sequenced input: naive CD8+ T cells sorted from PBMCs. The source is a young man in good health and a related stem cell transplant donor.

The V call is TRBV19, the J call TRBJ2-7, with a weak D call TRBD2 (6 bases). The CDR3 covers 14 residues. Germline-derived CDR1 and CDR2 are LNHDA and SQIVND (reference sequence). Trimming left V 3 bases short and J 5 bases short, with 14 bases between. This CDR3 reads CASSMDDPGDEQYF. The DNA for the CDR3 is TGTGCCAGTAGTATGGACGACCCGGGGGACGAGCAGTACTTC.

V and J are TRBV7-9 and TRBJ2-7, with 8 bases aligning to TRBD1. The junction had 8 bases not matched to a gene; V was cut back by 5 bases and J by 5 bases. The CDR3 contains 14 residues. The germline CDR1 and CDR2 sequences are SEHNR and FQNEAQ (reference sequence). CDR3 region: CASSARTGNNEQYF. In DNA, the CDR3 is TGTGCCAGCAGCGCGCGGACAGGGAACAACGAGCAGTACTTC.

This chain links TRBV7-3 with TRBJ2-6; the D gene is possibly TRBD2 (6 bases). The CDR3 has 17 residues. The germline V and J ends were trimmed by 2 bases and 0 bases, with 11 bases remaining between them. Germline lookup yields CDR1 SGHTA and CDR2 FQGTGA. As DNA, the CDR3 is TGTGCCAGCAGCTTATGGGGAGGCATCTCTGGGGCCAACGTCCTGACTTTC. Translated: CASSLWGGISGANVLTF. Full variable domain (outside the CDR3, taken from reference TRBV7-3 and TRBJ2-6): GAGVSQTPSNKVTEKGKYVELRCDPISGHTALYWYRQSLGQGPEFLIYFQGTGAADDSGLPNDRFFAVRPEGSVSTLKIQRTERGDSAVYLCASSLWGGISGANVLTFGAGSRLTVL.

On this clone itself: Other DNA variants within this sample encode the same CDR3. This chain uses TRBV6-6 with TRBJ2-7, with D possibly matching TRBD1 (5 bases). The CDR3 length is 13 residues. V lost 4 bases, J lost 0 bases, and 7 bases lay in between. Germline V gives CDR1 MNHNY, CDR2 SVGAGI (reference sequence). The CDR3 sequence is CASSLQGSYEQYF. The CDR3 DNA is TGTGCCAGCAGTTTGCAGGGCTCCTACGAGCAGTACTTC.

V and J are TRBV6-6 and TRBJ1-5; D unclear. CDR3 size: 13 residues. Germline V lookup: CDR1 MNHNY, CDR2 SVGAGI (reference sequence). V was shortened by 4 bases and J by 0 bases, with 4 bases between the two germline ends. The CDR3 DNA reads TGTGCCAGCAGTTCCAATAGCAATCAGCCCCAGCATTTT. Amino acid sequence: CASSSNSNQPQHF.

The rearrangement joins TRBV29-1 to TRBJ2-2; 11 bases match TRBD1. The CDR3 runs to 17 residues. CDR1 and CDR2 (germline): SQVTM, ANQGSEA. The V segment lost 5 bases and the J segment 3 bases; nucleotides outside the gene matches: 11. This chain's CDR3 is CSVRGLPGQGDTGELFF. The CDR3 DNA reads TGCAGCGTTCGAGGCCTTCCGGGACAGGGGGACACCGGGGAGCTGTTTTTT.

This clone is a singleton in its sample. This sequence joins TRBV15 and TRBJ2-3; D possibly corresponds to TRBD2 (6 bases). The V end was cut by 5 bases, the J end by 3 bases, with 15 bases between. Germline loops: CDR1 LNHNV, CDR2 YYDKDF (reference sequence). CDR3 length: 15 residues. In DNA form, the CDR3 reads TGTGCCACCAGCCGATACCCTGGGGGGACAGATACGCAGTATTTT. Translated, it gives CATSRYPGGTDTQYF.

In this sample, this clone turned up once. The V gene is TRBV11-2, the J gene TRBJ2-7; weak D call: TRBD2 (6 bases). Trimming took off 5 bases at V and 5 bases at J, with 19 bases between the two ends. The CDR3 totals 15 residues. Germline V CDR1 and CDR2: SGHAT, FQNNGV. CDR3 coding DNA: TGTGCCAGCAGCCCGGTTAGGGGCGGGATCGACGAGCAGTACTTC. Translation gives CASSPVRGGIDEQYF. The whole variable domain, remainder taken from reference TRBV11-2 and TRBJ2-7, is EAGVAQSPRYKIIEKRQSVAFWCNPISGHATLYWYQQILGQGPKLLIQFQNNGVVDDSQLPKDRFSAERLKGVDSTLKIQPAKLEDSAVYLCASSPVRGGIDEQYFGPGTRLTVT.

The chain employs TRBV11-2 and TRBJ2-7; TRBD1 is a possible D gene (6 bases). The length of the CDR3 is 13 residues. Germline lookup yields CDR1 SGHAT and CDR2 FQNNGV. Trimming shortened V by 5 bases and J by 1 base, and 9 bases separated the two germline ends. The CDR3 DNA reads TGTGCCAGCAGCCCCGGACAGTCCTACGAGCAGTACTTC. Translated, it gives CASSPGQSYEQYF.

The rearrangement uses TRBV7-9 and TRBJ2-7; TRBD1 might be the D (5 bases). The CDR3 runs to 13 residues. V was trimmed by 3 bases and J by 5 bases, leaving 11 bases between them. The germline V gene encodes CDR1 SEHNR and CDR2 FQNEAQ (reference sequence). CDR3 DNA: TGTGCCAGCAGCTTGGGGCCTCTCGACGAGCAGTACTTC. It yields the protein CASSLGPLDEQYF.

This sequence joins TRBV6-1 and TRBJ2-7, with D maybe TRBD2 (6 bases). This CDR3 spans 11 amino acids. Germline V gene lookup returns CDR1 MNHNS and CDR2 SASEGT. The V gene lost 7 bases and the J gene lost 6 bases, with 10 bases spanning the gap. CDR3 residues: CASTWGGEQYF. CDR3 bases: TGTGCCAGCACTTGGGGAGGCGAGCAGTACTTC.

The chain employs TRBV9 and TRBJ1-1, with TRBD1 identical over 7 bases. J was trimmed by 1 base and V by 6 bases; bases with no gene match: 6. CDR3 size: 14 residues. Germline CDR1 reads SGDLS; CDR2 reads YYNGEE. For the CDR3, the DNA is TGTGCCAGCAACCCGACAGGGTCGAACACTGAAGCTTTCTTT. Translating it yields CASNPTGSNTEAFF.

The chain links TRBV7-6 to TRBJ2-7; 8 positions agree with TRBD1. The CDR3 runs to 15 residues. Germline loops: CDR1 SGHVS, CDR2 FNYEAQ. The ends lost 5 bases at V and 2 bases at J; junction bases unmatched: 8. CDR3 in amino acids: CASSRRQGTAYEQYF. In nucleotides, the CDR3 is TGTGCCAGCAGCAGACGACAGGGGACCGCCTACGAGCAGTACTTC.